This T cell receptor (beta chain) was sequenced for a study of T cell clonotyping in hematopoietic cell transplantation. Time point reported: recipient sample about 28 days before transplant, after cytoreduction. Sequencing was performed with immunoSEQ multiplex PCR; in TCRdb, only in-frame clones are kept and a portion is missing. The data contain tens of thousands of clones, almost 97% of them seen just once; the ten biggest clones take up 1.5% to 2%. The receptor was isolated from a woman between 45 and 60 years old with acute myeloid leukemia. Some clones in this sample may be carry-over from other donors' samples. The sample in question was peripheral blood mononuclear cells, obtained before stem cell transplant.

CDR3 DNA sequence: TGTGCCTGGAGCCTACAAGGTTCTAATTTTGAGTACAACGAGCAGTACTTC. Translation: CAWSLQGSNFEYNEQYF. The chain uses TRBV30 and TRBJ2-7; D unresolved. The V gene lost 3 bases and the J gene lost 5 bases, with 26 bases spanning the gap. Germline V gene data show CDR1 as GTSNPN and CDR2 as SVGIG (reference sequence). The CDR3 is made up of 17 amino acids.